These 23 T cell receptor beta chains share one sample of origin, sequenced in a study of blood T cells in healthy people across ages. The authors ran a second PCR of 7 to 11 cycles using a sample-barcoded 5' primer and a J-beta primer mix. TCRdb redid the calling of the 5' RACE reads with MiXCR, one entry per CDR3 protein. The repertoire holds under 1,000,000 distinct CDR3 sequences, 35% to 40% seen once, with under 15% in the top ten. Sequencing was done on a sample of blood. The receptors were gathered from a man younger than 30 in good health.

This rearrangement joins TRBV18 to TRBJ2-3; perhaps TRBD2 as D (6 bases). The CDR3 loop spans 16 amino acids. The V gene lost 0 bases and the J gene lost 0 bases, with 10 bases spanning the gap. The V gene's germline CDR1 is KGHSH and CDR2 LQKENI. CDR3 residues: CASSPPTGTSTDTQYF. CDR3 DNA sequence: TGTGCCAGCTCACCACCGACCGGGACTAGCACAGATACGCAGTATTTT.

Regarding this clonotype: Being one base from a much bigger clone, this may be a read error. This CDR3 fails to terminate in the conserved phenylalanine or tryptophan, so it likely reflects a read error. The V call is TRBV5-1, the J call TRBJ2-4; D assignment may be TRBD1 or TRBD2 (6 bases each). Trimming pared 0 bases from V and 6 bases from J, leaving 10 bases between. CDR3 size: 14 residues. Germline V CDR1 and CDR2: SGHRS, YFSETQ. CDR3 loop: CASSLAGAPNIQYL. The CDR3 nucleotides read TGCGCCAGCAGCTTGGCGGGGGCACCAAACATTCAGTACTTG.

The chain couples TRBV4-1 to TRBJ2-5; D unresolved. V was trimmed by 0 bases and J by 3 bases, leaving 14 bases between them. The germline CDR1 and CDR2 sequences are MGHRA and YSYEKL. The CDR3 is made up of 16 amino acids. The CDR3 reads CASSQDRSMTKETQYF. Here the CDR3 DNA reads TGCGCCAGCAGCCAAGATCGGTCCATGACCAAAGAGACCCAGTACTTC.

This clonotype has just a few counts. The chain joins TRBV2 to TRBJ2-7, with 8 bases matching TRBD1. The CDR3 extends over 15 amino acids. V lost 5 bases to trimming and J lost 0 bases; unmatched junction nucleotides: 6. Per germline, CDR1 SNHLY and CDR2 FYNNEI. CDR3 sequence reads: CASSTTGASSYEQYF. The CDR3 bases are TGTGCCAGCAGTACGACAGGGGCTAGCTCCTACGAGCAGTACTTC.

CDR3 loop: CASSQVIGQGSEKLFF. The CDR3 coding sequence is TGTGCCAGCAGCCAGGTCATAGGACAGGGCTCGGAAAAACTGTTTTTT. The chain employs TRBV7-9 and TRBJ1-4; 8 nucleotides agree with TRBD1. CDR3 length equals 16 residues. In germline, CDR1 is SEHNR, CDR2 FQNEAQ (reference sequence). The junction had 13 bases not matched to a gene; V was cut back by 5 bases and J by 8 bases.

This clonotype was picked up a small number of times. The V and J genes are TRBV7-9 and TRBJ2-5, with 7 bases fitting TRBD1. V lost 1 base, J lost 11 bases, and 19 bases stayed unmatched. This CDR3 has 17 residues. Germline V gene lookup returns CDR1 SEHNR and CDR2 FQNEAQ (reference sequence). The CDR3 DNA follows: TGTGCCAGCAGCTTAGGTATATCAGGGGGTCCCTCCGGGGAGCAGTACTTC. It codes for CASSLGISGGPSGEQYF.

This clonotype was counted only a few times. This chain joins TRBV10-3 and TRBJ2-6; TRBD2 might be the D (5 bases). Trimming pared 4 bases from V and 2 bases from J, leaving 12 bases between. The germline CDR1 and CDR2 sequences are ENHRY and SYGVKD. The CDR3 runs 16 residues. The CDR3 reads CAISVVTGTGANVLTF. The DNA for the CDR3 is TGTGCCATCAGTGTGGTAACGGGAACTGGGGCCAACGTCCTGACTTTC.

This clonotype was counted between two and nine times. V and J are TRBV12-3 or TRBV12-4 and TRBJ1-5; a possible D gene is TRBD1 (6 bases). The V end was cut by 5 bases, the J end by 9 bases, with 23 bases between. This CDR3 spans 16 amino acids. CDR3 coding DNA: TGTGCCAGCAGTGAACGCCAGGGACCTGGGGGCGCGCCCCAGCATTTT. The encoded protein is CASSERQGPGGAPQHF.

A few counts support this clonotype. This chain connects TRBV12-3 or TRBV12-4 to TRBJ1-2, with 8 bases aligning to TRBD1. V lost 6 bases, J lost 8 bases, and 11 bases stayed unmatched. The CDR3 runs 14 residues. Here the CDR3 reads CASSHPGQEIGYTF. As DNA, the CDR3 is TGTGCCAGCAGCCACCCGGGACAGGAGATCGGCTACACCTTC.

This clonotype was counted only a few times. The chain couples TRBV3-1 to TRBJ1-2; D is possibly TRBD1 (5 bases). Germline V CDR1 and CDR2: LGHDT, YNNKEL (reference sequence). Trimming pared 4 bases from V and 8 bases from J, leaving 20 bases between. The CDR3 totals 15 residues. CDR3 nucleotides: TGTGCCAGCAGCCCCACGGGGGGGGAATTGAGCGGCTACACCTTC. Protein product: CASSPTGGELSGYTF. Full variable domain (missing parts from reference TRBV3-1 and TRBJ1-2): DTAVSQTPKYLVTQMGNDKSIKCEQNLGHDTMYWYKQDSKKFLKIMFSYNNKELIINETVPNRFSPKSPDKAHLNLHINSLELGDSAVYFCASSPTGGELSGYTFGSGTRLTVV.

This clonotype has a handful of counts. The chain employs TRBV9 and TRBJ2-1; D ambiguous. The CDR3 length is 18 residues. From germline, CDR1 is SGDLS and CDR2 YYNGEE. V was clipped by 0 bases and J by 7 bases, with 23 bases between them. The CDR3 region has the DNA TGTGCCAGCAGCGTAGGGCCAGCCTCCGACGGACCCTGGAATGAGCAGTTCTTC. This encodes CASSVGPASDGPWNEQFF.

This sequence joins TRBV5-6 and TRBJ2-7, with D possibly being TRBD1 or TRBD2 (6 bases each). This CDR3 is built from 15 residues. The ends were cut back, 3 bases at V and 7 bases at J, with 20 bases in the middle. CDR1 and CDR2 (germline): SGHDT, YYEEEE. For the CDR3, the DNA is TGTGCCAGCAGCTCATCTCGGGGGCTCAGCAATGAGCAGTACTTC. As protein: CASSSSRGLSNEQYF.

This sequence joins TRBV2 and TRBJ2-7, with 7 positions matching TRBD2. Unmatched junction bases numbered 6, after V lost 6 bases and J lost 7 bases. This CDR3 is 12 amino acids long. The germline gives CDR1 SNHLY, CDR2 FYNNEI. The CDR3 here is CASRGGLFEQYF. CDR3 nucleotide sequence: TGTGCCAGCAGGGGGGGACTATTTGAGCAGTACTTC.

CDR3 nucleotides: TGTGCCAGCAGGACAGGGGTAAACAATGAGCAGTACTTC. Its translation is CASRTGVNNEQYF. This chain links TRBV7-2 with TRBJ2-5, with TRBD1 matching 8 bases. The junction had 11 bases not matched to a gene; V was cut back by 6 bases and J by 11 bases. The CDR3 totals 13 residues. CDR1 is SGHTA and CDR2 is FQGNSA in the germline V gene.

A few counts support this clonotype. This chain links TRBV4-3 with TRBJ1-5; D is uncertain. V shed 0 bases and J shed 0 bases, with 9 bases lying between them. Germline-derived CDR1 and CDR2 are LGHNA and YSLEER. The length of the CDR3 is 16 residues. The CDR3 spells CASSQDVGNSNQPQHF. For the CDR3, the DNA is TGCGCCAGCAGCCAAGATGTTGGGAATAGCAATCAGCCCCAGCATTTT.

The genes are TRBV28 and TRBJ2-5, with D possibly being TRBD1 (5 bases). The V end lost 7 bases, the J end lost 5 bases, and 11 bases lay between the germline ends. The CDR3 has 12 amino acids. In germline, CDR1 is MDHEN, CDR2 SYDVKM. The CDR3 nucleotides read TGTGCCAGCACCAAATCAGGGGAGACCCAGTACTTC. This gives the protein CASTKSGETQYF. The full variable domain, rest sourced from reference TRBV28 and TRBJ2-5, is DVKVTQSSRYLVKRTGEKVFLECVQDMDHENMFWYRQDPGLGLRLIYFSYDVKMKEKGDIPEGYSVSREKKERFSLILESASTNQTSMYLCASTKSGETQYFGPGTRLLVL.

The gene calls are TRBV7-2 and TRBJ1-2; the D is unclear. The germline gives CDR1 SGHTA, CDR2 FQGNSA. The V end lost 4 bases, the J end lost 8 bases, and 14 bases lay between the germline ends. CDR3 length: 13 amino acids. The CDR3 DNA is TGTGCCAGCAGCTCCGACTACGGAGGGGGCTACACCTTC. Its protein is CASSSDYGGGYTF.

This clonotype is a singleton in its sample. The CDR3 spells CSATTGSNQPQHF. The CDR3 region has the DNA TGCAGTGCCACGACAGGGAGCAATCAGCCCCAGCATTTT. The chain couples TRBV20-1 to TRBJ1-5; 7 bases map to TRBD1. Germline V CDR1 and CDR2: DFQATT, SNEGSKA (reference sequence). The CDR3 runs to 13 residues. V shed 6 bases and J 1 base; nucleotides not matched to a gene: 3.

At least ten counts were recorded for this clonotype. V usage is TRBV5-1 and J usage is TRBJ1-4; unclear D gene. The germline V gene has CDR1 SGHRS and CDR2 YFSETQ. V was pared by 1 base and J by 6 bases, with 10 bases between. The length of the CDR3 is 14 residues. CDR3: CASSLWGPDEKLFF. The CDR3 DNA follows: TGCGCCAGCAGCTTGTGGGGTCCGGATGAAAAACTGTTTTTT.

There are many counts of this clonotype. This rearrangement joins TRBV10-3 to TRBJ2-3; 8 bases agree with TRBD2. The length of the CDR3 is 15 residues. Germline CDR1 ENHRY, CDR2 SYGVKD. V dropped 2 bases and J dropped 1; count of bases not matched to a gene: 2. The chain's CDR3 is CAISEEAGGTDTQYF. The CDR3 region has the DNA TGTGCCATCAGTGAGGAAGCGGGGGGCACAGATACGCAGTATTTT.

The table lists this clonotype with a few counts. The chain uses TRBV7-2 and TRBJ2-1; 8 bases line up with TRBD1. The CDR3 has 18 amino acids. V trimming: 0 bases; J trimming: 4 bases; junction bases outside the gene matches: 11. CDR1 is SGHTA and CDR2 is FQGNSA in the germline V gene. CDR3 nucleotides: TGTGCCAGCAGCTTAGCGGTTCCAGGGGGCTTCTTTTACAATGAGCAGTTCTTC. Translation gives CASSLAVPGGFFYNEQFF.

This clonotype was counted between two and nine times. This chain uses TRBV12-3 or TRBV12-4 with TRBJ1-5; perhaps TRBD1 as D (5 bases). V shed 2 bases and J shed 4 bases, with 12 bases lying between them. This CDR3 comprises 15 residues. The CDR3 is CASSLRGTGNQPQHF. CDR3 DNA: TGTGCCAGCAGTTTAAGAGGGACGGGAAATCAGCCCCAGCATTTT.

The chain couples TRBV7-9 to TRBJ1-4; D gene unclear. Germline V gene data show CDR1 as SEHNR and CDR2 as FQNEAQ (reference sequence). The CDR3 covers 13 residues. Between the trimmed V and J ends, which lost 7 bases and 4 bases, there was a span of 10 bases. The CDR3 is CASKRQSNEKLFF. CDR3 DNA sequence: TGTGCCAGCAAGAGGCAGAGTAATGAAAAACTGTTTTTT.